This T cell receptor beta chain was observed in a study of regulatory T cells in long-lasting Graves disease. This clonotype was seen many times. Time point meaning: newly diagnosed GD, antithyroid drugs for less than 3 months. Construction of the TCR library relied on RNA isolated from PBMCs. In building TCR beta libraries, iRepertoire HTBI primers were used together with Arm-PCR of CDR3 regions. MiXCR was run by TCRdb on the multiplex PCR reads, yielding one entry per CDR3 protein. Of roughly 560,000 distinct CDR3 sequences listed, 12% are singletons. The data were also submitted as part of a second study, on T cells in Graves' hyperthyroidism and ophthalmopathy. That paper adds: The TCR CDR3 was amplified in a first-round RT-PCR using the HTBI primer set. Most thyroid-expanded clonotypes above 0.001 were also found in blood.

The sequence derives from a woman aged 25 to 39 with Graves disease. The material was peripheral blood mononuclear cells (PBMCs), obtained at new diagnosis, from a patient treated with antithyroid drugs.

The CDR3 loop is CASTQGQGANEQFF. Written as DNA, the CDR3 is TGTGCCAGCACCCAAGGACAGGGGGCGAATGAGCAGTTCTTC. V gene TRBV11-2 combines with J gene TRBJ2-1, with 11 positions matching TRBD1. Germline CDR1 and CDR2: SGHAT and FQNNGV. J was trimmed by 7 bases and V by 7 bases; bases with no gene match: 6. The CDR3 extends over 14 amino acids.